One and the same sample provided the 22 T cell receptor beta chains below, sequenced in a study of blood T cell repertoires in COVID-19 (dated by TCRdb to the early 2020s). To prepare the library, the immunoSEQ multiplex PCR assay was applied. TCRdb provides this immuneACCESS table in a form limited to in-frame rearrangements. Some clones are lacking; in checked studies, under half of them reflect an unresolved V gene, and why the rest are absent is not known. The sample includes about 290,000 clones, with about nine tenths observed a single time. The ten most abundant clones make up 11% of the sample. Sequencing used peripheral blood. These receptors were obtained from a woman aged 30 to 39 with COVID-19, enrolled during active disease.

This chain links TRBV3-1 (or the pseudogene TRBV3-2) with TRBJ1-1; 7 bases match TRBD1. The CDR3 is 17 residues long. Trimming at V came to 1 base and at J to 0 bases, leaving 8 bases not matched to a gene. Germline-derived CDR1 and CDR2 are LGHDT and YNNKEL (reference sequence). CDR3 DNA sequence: TGTGCCAGCAGCCAAGTATGGCAGGGGGTACTGAACACTGAAGCTTTCTTT. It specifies CASSQVWQGVLNTEAFF.

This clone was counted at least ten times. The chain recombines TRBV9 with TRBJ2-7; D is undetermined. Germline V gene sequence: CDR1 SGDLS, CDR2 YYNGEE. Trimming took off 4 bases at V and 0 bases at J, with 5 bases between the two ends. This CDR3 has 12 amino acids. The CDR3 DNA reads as TGTGCCAGCAGCCTATACTCCTACGAGCAGTACTTC. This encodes CASSLYSYEQYF.

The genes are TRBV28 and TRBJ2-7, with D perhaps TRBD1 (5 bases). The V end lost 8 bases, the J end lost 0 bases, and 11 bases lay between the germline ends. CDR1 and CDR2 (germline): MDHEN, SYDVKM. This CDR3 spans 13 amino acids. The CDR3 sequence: CASFRQNSYEQYF. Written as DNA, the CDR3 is TGTGCCAGCTTCCGACAGAACTCCTACGAGCAGTACTTC.

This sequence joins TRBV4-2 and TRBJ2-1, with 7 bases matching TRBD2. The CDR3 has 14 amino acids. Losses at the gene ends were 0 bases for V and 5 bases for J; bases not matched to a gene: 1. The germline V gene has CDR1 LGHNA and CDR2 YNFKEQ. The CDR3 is CASSQELADNEQFF. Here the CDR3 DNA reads TGTGCCAGCAGCCAAGAGCTAGCGGACAATGAGCAGTTCTTC.

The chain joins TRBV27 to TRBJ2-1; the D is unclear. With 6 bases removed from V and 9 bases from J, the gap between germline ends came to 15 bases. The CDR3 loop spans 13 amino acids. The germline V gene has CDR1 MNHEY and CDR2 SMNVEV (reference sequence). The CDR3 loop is CASSPVLGPEQFF. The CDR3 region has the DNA TGTGCCAGCAGCCCAGTCCTAGGTCCTGAGCAGTTCTTC.

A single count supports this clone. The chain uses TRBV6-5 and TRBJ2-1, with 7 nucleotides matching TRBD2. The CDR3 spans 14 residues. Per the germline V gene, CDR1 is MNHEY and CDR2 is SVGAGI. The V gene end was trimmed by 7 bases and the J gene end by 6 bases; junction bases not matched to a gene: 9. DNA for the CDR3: TGTGCCAGCATGCCGGGACTATCGTCCAATGAGCAGTTCTTC. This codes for CASMPGLSSNEQFF.

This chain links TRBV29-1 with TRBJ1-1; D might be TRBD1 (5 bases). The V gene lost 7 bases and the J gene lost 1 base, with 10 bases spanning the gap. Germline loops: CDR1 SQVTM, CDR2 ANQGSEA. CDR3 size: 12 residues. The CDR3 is CSAPGGNTEAFF. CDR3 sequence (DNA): TGCAGCGCCCCGGGGGGGAACACTGAAGCTTTCTTT.

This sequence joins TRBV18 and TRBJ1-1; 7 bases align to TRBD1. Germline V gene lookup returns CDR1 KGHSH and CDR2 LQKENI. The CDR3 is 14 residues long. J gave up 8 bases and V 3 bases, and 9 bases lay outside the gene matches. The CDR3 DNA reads TGTGCCAGCTCACCTCGAGTCGACAGGGTGGAAGCTTTCTTT. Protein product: CASSPRVDRVEAFF. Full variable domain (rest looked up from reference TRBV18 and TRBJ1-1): NAGVMQNPRHLVRRRGQEARLRCSPMKGHSHVYWYRQLPEEGLKFMVYLQKENIIDESGMPKERFSAEFPKEGPSILRIQQVVRGDSAAYFCASSPRVDRVEAFFGQGTRLTVV.

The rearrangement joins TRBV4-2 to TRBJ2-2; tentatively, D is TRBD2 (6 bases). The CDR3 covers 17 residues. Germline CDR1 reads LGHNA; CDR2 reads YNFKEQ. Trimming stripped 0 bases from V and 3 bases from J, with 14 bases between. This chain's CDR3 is CASSQDRRTTYTGELFF. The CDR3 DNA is TGTGCCAGCAGCCAAGACAGGCGGACTACCTACACCGGGGAGCTGTTTTTT.

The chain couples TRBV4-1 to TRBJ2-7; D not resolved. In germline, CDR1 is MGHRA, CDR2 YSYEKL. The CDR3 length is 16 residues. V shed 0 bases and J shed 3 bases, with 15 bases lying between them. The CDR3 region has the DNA TGCGCCAGCAGCCAAGATTGGCCCGACTGGAGCTACGAGCAGTACTTC. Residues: CASSQDWPDWSYEQYF.

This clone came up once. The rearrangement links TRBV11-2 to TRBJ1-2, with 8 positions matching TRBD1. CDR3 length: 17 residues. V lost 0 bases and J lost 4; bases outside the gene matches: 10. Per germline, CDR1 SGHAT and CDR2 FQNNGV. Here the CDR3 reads CASSLESAGGDSYGYTF. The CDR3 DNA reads TGTGCCAGCAGCTTAGAAAGCGCAGGGGGCGATAGCTATGGCTACACCTTC.

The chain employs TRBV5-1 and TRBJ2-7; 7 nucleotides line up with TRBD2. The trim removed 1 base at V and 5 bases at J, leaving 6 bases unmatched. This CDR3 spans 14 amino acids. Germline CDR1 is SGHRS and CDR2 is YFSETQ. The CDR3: CASSLRGDSNEQYF. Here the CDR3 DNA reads TGCGCCAGCAGCTTGCGGGGGGACTCTAACGAGCAGTACTTC.

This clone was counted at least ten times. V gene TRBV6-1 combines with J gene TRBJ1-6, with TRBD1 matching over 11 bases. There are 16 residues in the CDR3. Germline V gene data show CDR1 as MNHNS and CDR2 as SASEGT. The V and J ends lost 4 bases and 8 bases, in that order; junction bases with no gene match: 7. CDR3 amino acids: CASSVPGQGDHSPLHF. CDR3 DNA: TGTGCCAGCAGTGTACCGGGACAGGGGGATCATTCACCCCTCCACTTT.

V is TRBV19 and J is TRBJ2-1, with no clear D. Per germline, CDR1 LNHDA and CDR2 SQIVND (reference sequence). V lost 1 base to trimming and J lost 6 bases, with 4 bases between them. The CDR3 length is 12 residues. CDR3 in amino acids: CASSIGRNEQFF. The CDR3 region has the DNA TGTGCCAGTAGTATAGGTCGCAATGAGCAGTTCTTC.

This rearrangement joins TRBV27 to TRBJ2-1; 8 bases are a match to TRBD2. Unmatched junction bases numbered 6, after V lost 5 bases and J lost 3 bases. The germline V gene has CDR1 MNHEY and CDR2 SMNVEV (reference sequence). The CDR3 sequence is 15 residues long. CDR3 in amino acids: CASSPSGGNYNEQFF. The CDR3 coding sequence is TGTGCCAGCAGTCCCAGCGGGGGTAACTACAATGAGCAGTTCTTC.

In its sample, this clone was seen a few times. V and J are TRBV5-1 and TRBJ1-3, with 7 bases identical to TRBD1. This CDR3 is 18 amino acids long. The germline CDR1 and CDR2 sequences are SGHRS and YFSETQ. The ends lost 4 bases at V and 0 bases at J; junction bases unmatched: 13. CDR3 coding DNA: TGCGCCAGCAGCCCAGAGGGACAGCCTGAACTCTCTGGAAACACCATATATTTT. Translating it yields CASSPEGQPELSGNTIYF.

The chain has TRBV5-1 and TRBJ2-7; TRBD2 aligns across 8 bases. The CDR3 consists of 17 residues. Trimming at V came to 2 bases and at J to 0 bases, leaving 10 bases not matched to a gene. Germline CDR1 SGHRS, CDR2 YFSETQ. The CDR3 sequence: CASSLWPEAGDSYEQYF. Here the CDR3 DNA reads TGCGCCAGCAGCTTATGGCCCGAAGCGGGGGACTCCTACGAGCAGTACTTC. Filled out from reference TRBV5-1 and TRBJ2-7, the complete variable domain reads KAGVTQTPRYLIKTRGQQVTLSCSPISGHRSVSWYQQTPGQGLQFLFEYFSETQRNKGNFPGRFSGRQFSNSRSEMNVSTLELGDSALYLCASSLWPEAGDSYEQYFGPGTRLTVT.

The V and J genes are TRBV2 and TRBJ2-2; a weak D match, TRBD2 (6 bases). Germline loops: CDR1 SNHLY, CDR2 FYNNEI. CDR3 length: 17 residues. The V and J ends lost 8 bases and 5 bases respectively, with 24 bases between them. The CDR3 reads CASLQALRGRGTGELFF. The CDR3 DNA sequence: TGTGCCAGCCTACAGGCGCTGCGGGGCCGAGGGACCGGGGAGCTGTTTTTT.

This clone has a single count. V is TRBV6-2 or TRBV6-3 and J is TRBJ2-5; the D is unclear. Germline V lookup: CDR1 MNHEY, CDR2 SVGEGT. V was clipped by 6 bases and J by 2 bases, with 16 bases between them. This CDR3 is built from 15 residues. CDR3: CASSPYQATQETQYF. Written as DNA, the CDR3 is TGTGCCAGCAGCCCATACCAGGCCACTCAAGAGACCCAGTACTTC.

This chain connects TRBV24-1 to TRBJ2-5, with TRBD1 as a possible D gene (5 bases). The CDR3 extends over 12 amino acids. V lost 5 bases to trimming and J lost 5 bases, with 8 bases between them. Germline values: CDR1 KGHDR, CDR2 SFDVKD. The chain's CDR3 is CATSGPGETQYF. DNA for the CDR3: TGTGCCACCAGTGGTCCAGGGGAGACCCAGTACTTC.

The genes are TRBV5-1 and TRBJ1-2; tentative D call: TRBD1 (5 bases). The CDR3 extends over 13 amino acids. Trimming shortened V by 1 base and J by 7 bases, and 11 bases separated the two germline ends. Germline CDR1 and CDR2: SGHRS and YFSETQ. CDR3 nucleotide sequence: TGCGCCAGCAGCTTGATTCAGGGAGGTGGCTACACCTTC. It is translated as CASSLIQGGGYTF.

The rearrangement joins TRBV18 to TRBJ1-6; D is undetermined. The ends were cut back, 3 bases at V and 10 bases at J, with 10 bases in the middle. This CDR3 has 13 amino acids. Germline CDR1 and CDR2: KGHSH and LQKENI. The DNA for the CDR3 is TGTGCCAGCTCACCGGAGGCGCGCTCACCCCTCCACTTT. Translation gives CASSPEARSPLHF.